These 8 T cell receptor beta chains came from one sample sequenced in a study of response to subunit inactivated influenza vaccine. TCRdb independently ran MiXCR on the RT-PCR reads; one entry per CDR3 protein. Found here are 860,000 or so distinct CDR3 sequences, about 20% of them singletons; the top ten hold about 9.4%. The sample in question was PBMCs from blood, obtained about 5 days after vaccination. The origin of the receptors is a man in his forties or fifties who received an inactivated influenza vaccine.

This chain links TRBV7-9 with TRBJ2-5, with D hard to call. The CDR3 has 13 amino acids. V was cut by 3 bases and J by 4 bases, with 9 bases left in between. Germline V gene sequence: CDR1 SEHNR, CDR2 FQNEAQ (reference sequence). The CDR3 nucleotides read TGTGCCAGCAGCTTCCCTAGTACAGAGACCCAGTACTTC. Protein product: CASSFPSTETQYF.

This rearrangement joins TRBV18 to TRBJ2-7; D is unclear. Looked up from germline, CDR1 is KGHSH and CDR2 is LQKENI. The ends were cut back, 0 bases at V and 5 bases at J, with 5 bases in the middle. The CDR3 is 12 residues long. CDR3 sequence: CASSPPVDEQYF. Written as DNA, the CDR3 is TGTGCCAGCTCACCACCCGTCGACGAGCAGTACTTC.

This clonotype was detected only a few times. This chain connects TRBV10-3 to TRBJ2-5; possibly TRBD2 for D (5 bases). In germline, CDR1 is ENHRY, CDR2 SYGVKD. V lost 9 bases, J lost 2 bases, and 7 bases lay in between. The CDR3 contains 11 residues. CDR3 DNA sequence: TGTGCCATAGCGGTGCAAGAGACCCAGTACTTC. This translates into CAIAVQETQYF.

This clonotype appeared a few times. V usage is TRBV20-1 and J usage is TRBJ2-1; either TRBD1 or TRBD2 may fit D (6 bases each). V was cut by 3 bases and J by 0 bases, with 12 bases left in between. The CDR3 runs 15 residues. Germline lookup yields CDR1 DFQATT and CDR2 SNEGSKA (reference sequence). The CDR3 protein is CSASVGGSSYNEQFF. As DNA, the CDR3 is TGCAGTGCTAGCGTAGGGGGGAGCTCCTACAATGAGCAGTTCTTC.

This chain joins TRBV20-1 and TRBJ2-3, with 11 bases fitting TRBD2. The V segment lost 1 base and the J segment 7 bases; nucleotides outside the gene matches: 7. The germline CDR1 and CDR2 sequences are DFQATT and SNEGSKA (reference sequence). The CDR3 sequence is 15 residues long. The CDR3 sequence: CSARAFSGRGNTQYF. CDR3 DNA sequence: TGCAGTGCTAGAGCATTTAGCGGGAGGGGAAATACGCAGTATTTT.

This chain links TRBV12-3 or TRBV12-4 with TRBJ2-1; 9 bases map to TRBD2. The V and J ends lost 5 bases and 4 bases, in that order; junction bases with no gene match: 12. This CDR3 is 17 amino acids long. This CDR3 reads CASSPSYSGGRYNEQFF. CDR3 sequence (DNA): TGTGCCAGCAGTCCTTCGTATAGCGGGGGCCGGTACAATGAGCAGTTCTTC.

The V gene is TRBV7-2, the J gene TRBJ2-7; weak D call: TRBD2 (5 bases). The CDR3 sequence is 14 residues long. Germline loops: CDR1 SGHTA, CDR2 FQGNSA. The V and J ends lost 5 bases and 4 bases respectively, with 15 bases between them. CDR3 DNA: TGTGCCAGCAGCCCTGGGCGGGTGGGGTACGAGCAGTACTTC. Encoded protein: CASSPGRVGYEQYF.

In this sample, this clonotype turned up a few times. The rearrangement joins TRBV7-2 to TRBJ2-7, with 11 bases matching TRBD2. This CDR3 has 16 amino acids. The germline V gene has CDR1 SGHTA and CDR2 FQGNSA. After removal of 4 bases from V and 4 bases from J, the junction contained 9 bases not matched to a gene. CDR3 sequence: CASSYSSGRNSYEQYF. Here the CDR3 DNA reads TGTGCCAGCAGCTATTCTAGCGGGAGGAATTCTTACGAGCAGTACTTC.